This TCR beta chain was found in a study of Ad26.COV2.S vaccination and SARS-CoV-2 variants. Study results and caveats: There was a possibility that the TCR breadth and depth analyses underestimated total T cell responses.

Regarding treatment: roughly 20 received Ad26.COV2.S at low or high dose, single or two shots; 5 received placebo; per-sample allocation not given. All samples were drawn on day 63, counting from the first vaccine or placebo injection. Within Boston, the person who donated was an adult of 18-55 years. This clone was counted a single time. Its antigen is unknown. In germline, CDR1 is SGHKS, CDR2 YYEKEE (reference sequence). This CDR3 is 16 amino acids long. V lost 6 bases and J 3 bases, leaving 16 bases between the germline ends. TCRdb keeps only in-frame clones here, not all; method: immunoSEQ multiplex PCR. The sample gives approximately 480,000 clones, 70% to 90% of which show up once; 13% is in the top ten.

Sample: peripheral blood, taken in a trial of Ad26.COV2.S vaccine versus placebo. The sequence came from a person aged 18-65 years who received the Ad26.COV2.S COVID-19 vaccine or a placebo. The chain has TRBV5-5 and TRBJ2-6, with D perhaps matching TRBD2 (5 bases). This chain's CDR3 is CASNFGVSVGANVLTF. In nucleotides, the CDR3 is TGTGCCAGCAATTTCGGGGTTAGTGTTGGGGCCAACGTCCTGACTTTC.